This T cell receptor (beta chain) derives from a study of shared clonotypes between healthy human individuals. Germline CDR1 reads MDHEN; CDR2 reads SYDVKM. This CDR3 spans 14 amino acids. V was trimmed by 3 bases and J by 0 bases, leaving 6 bases between them. The assay was immunoSEQ multiplex PCR, and TCRdb's table has in-frame clones only and misses some. The sample holds about 750,000 clones, approximately 92% seen once. Cells designated naive CD8 were CD45RO-negative and were positively selected for CCR7, with terminally differentiated effector memory CD45RA+ cells excluded. Sequencing used naive CD8+ T cells sorted from blood. The sequence was collected from a man in his thirties or forties in good health. The chain carries TRBV28 and TRBJ2-1; D is unresolved. The CDR3 is CASSFPSSYNEQFF. CDR3 DNA: TGTGCCAGCAGTTTTCCGAGCTCCTACAATGAGCAGTTCTTC.